These T cell receptor beta chains were read from a single sample in a study of CD8+CD57+ T cells in acquired aplastic anemia. TCRdb fed the reads into MiXCR, producing one record per CDR3 protein. The sample contains approximately 220,000 distinct CDR3 sequences, roughly 53% of which appear only once. The sample consisted of sorted CD4+, CD8+, or CD8+CD57+ T cells (not recorded which) from PBMCs. The receptors were sampled from a human donor with aplastic anemia. CDR3s include the opening cysteine and the closing phenylalanine or tryptophan. The D gene is left open where the match is weak. Expanded clones get a size class; other rows say once, few or many, or leave the size out.

size: few
J: TRBJ1-3
V: TRBV4-1
D: -
CDR3: CASSQDIINTGRTGNTIYF
DNA: TGCGCCAGCAGCCAAGATATTATCAATACGGGGAGGACTGGAAACACCATATATTTT

size: many
J: TRBJ2-3
V: TRBV7-2
D: TRBD2
CDR3: CASSPRLAGSGDTQYF
DNA: TGTGCCAGCAGCCCCCGACTAGCGGGGTCGGGAGATACGCAGTATTTT

size: -
J: TRBJ2-6
V: TRBV27
D: -
CDR3: CASSLRSGAGGGGANVLTF
DNA: TGTGCCAGCAGTTTAAGGAGCGGGGCAGGGGGAGGTGGGGCCAACGTCCTGACTTTC

size: -
J: TRBJ2-5
V: TRBV24-1
D: -
CDR3: CATSETTREETQYF
DNA: TGTGCCACCAGTGAGACGACTAGGGAGGAGACCCAGTACTTC

size: many
J: TRBJ2-7
V: TRBV18
D: -
CDR3: CASSPVSGRDEQYF
DNA: TGTGCCAGCTCACCAGTATCAGGGAGAGACGAGCAGTACTTC

size: -
J: TRBJ1-5
V: TRBV2
D: -
CDR3: CASTGAINEHF
DNA: TGTGCCAGCACAGGGGCGATAAACGAGCATTTT

size: -
J: TRBJ2-7
V: TRBV12-3/TRBV12-4
D: TRBD1
CDR3: CASSGQGQGREQYF
DNA: TGTGCCAGCAGTGGACAGGGGCAAGGGAGGGAGCAGTACTTC

size: -
J: TRBJ2-7
V: TRBV6-1
D: -
CDR3: CANRSGGIHYELYF
DNA: TGTGCCAACAGGTCCGGCGGCATCCACTACGAGCTGTACTTC

size: many
J: TRBJ2-1
V: TRBV11-2
D: TRBD2
CDR3: CASSSEAGGLDEQFF
DNA: TGTGCCAGCAGCTCCGAAGCGGGGGGGCTTGATGAGCAGTTCTTC

size: many
J: TRBJ2-3
V: TRBV19
D: TRBD1
CDR3: CASSPTGGDTQYF
DNA: TGTGCCAGTAGCCCTACAGGGGGTGATACGCAGTATTTT

size: many
J: TRBJ2-3
V: TRBV2
D: TRBD2
CDR3: CASSNSGGAGDTQYF
DNA: TGTGCCAGCAGTAATAGCGGGGGGGCGGGAGATACGCAGTATTTT

size: -
J: TRBJ1-1
V: TRBV20-1
D: -
CDR3: CSARPGGLVF
DNA: TGCAGTGCTAGGCCAGGCGGTCTGGTCTTT

size: -
J: TRBJ1-6
V: TRBV19
D: -
CDR3: CASSMPGRNYNSPLHF
DNA: TGTGCCAGTAGTATGCCGGGAAGGAACTATAATTCACCCCTCCACTTT

size: many
J: TRBJ2-3
V: TRBV2
D: -
CDR3: CASSADGTDTQYF
DNA: TGTGCCAGCAGTGCAGATGGCACAGATACGCAGTATTTT

size: many
J: TRBJ2-1
V: TRBV20-1
D: -
CDR3: CSANDPTGLNEQFF
DNA: TGCAGTGCTAACGACCCTACAGGGCTCAATGAGCAGTTCTTC